The present T cell receptor beta chain was sequenced within a study of long-term antiretroviral therapy in people with HIV. The assay, immunoSEQ v3.0, was run at survey level. This table comes from immunoSEQ multiplex PCR, and its TCRdb copy is limited to in-frame clones, with some not included. The table lists roughly 16,000 clones, 70% to 90% of them singletons, with about 5.2% in the top ten. Points from the study as a whole: Clones expanded before ART dominated the repertoire at all time points. An increase in diversity followed ART, yet levels stayed below transplant donor controls. HIV repertoire CDR3 lengths ranged less widely than those of controls. Possibly under older ART regimens, blood was drawn between about 2003 and 2017.

The germline V and J ends were trimmed by 2 bases and 0 bases, with 8 bases remaining between them. CDR3 length: 15 residues. From germline, CDR1 is PRHDT and CDR2 FYEKMQ (reference sequence). This clone was picked up one time. What it binds is unknown. The material was unsorted PBMCs, obtained 0.5 years after starting antiretroviral therapy. The sequence was collected from a woman aged 40 to 50 with HIV. The V call is TRBV13, the J call TRBJ2-1; D possibly corresponds to TRBD1 (5 bases). The DNA for the CDR3 is TGTGCCAGCAGCTTAAGCAGGGTCTCCTACAATGAGCAGTTCTTC. Protein product: CASSLSRVSYNEQFF. Looking up the rest from reference TRBV13 and TRBJ2-1 gives the full variable domain: AAGVIQSPRHLIKEKRETATLKCYPIPRHDTVYWYQQGPGQDPQFLISFYEKMQSDKGSIPDRFSAQQFSDYHSELNMSSLELGDSALYFCASSLSRVSYNEQFFGPGTRLTVL.